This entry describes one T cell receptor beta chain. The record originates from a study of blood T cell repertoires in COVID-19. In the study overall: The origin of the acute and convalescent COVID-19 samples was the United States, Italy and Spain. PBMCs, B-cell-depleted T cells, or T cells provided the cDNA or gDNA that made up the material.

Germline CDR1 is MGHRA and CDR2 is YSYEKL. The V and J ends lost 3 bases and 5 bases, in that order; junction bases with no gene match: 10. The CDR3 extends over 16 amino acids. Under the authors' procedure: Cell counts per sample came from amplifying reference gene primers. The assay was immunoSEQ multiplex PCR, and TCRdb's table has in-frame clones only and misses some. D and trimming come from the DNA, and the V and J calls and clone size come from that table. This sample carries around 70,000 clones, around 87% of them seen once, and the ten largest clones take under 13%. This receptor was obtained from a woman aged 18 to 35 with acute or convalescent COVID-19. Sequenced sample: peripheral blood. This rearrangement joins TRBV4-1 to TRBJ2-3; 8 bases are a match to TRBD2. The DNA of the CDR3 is TGCGCCAGCAGCCAGGACAGCGGGAGAGGAGGAGATACGCAGTATTTT. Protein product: CASSQDSGRGGDTQYF.